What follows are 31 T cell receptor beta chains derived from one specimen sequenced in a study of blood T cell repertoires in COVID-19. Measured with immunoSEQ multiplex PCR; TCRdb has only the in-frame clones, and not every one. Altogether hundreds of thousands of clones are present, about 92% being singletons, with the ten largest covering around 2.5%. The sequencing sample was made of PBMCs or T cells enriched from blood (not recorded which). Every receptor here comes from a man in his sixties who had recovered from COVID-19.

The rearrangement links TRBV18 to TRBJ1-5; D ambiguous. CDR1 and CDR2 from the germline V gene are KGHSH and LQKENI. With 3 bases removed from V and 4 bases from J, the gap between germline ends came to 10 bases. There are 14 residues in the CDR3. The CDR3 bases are TGTGCCAGCTCACCGAGGCACGGGAATCAGCCCCAGCATTTT. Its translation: CASSPRHGNQPQHF.

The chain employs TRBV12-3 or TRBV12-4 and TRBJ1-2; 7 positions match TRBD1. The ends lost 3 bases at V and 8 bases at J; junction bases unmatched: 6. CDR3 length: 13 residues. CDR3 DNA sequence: TGTGCCAGCAGTTTGGGACAGTTCGGCGGCTACACCTTC. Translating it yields CASSLGQFGGYTF.

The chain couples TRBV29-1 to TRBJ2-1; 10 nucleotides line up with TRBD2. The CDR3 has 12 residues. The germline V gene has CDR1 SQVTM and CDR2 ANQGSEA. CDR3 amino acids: CGGRLAGEHQFF. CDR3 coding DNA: TGCGGGGGGCGGCTAGCGGGAGAGCACCAGTTCTTC.

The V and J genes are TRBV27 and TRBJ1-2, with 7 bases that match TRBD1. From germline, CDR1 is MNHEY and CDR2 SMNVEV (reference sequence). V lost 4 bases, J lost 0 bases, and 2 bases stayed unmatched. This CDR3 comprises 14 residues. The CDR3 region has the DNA TGTGCCAGCAGTTATACAGGGGCTAACTATGGCTACACCTTC. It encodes CASSYTGANYGYTF.

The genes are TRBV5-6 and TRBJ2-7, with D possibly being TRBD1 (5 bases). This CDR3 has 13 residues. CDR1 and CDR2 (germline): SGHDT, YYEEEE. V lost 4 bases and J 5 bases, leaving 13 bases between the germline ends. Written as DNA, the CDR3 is TGTGCCAGCAGCAGGGGCCTTAAAGACGAGCAGTACTTC. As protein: CASSRGLKDEQYF. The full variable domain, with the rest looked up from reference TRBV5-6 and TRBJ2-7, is DAGVTQSPTHLIKTRGQQVTLRCSPKSGHDTVSWYQQALGQGPQFIFQYYEEEERQRGNFPDRFSGHQFPNYSSELNVNALLLGDSALYLCASSRGLKDEQYFGPGTRLTVT.

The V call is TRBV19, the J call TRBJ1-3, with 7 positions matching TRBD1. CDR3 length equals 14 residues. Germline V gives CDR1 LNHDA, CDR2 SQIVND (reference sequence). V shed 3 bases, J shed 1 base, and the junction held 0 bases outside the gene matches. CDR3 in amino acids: CASSIRGSGNTIYF. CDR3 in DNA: TGTGCCAGTAGTATCAGGGGGTCTGGAAACACCATATATTTT.

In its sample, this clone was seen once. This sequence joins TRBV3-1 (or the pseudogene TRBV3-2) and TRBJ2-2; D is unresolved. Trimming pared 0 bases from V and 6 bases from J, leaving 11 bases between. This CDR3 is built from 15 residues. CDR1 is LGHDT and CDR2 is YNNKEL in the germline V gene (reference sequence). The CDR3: CASSQDPRFSGELFF. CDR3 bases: TGTGCCAGCAGCCAAGACCCCAGGTTCTCCGGGGAGCTGTTTTTT.

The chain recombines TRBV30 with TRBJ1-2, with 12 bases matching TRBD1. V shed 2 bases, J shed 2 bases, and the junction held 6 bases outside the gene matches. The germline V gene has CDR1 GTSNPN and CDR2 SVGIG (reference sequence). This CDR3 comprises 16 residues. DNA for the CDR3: TGTGCCTGGAGTTCGGGACAGGGGGCGCAGAACTATGGCTACACCTTC. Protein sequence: CAWSSGQGAQNYGYTF.

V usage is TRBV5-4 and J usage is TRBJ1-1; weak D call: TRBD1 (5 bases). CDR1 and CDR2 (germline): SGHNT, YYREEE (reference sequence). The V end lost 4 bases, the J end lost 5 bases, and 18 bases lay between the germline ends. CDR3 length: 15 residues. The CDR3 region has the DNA TGTGCCAGCAGCCCGGCCAGGGATATTAGGACTGAAGCTTTCTTT. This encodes CASSPARDIRTEAFF.

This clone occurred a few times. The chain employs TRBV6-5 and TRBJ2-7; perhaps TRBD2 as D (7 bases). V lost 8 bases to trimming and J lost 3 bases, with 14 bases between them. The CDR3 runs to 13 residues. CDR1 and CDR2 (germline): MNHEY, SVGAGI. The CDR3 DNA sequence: TGTGCCAGCCGACGGGGGGCCCTCTACGAGCAGTACTTC. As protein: CASRRGALYEQYF.

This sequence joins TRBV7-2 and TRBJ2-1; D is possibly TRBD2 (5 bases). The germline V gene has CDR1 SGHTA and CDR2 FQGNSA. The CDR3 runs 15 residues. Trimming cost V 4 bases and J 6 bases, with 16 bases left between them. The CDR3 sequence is CASSSSSSAINEQFF. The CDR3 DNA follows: TGTGCCAGCAGCTCTAGTAGTAGCGCGATCAATGAGCAGTTCTTC.

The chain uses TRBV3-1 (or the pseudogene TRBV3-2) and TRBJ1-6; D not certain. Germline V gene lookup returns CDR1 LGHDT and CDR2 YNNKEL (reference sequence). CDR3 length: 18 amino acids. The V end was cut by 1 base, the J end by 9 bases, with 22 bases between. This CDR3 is CASSQAPNGGLLISPLHF. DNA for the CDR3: TGTGCCAGCAGCCAAGCCCCAAATGGAGGTCTTCTGATTTCACCCCTCCACTTT.

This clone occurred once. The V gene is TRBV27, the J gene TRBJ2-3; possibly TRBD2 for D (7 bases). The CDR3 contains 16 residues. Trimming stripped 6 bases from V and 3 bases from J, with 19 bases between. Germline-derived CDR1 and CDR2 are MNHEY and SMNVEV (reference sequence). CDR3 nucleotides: TGTGCCAGCAGCCTAAGGGGGGGAGAGGTAACAGATACGCAGTATTTT. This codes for CASSLRGGEVTDTQYF.

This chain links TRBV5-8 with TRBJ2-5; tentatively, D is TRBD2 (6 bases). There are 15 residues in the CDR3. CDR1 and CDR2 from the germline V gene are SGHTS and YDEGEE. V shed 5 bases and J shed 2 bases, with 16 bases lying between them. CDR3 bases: TGTGCCAGCAGTAAAGGACCGGGACTGCAAGAGACCCAGTACTTC. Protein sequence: CASSKGPGLQETQYF.

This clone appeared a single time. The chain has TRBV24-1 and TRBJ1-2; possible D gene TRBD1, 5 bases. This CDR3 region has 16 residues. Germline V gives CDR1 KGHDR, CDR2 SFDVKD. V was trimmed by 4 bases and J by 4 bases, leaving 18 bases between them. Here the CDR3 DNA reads TGTGCCACCAGTGACCCCCAGCAGAGGACACGCTATGGCTACACCTTC. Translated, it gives CATSDPQQRTRYGYTF.

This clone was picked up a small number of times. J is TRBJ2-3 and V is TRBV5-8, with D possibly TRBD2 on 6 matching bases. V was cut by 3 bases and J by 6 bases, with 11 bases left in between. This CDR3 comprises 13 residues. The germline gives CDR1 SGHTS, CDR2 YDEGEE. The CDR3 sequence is CASSSTSYDTQYF. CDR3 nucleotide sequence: TGTGCCAGCAGCTCGACTAGTTACGATACGCAGTATTTT.

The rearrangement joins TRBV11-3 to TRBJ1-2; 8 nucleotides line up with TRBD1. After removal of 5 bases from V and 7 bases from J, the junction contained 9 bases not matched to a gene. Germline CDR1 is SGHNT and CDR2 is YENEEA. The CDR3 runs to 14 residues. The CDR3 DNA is TGTGCCAGCAGCGTTCAGGGGGCGGTAGGTGGCTACACCTTC. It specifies CASSVQGAVGGYTF. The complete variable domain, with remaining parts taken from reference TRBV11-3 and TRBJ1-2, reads EAGVVQSPRYKIIEKKQPVAFWCNPISGHNTLYWYLQNLGQGPELLIRYENEEAVDDSQLPKDRFSAERLKGVDSTLKIQPAELGDSAVYLCASSVQGAVGGYTFGSGTRLTVV.

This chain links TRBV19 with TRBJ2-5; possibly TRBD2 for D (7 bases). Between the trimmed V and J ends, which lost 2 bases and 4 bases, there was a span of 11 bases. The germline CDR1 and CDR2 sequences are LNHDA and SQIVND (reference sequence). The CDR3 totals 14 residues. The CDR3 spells CASSIRGAGETQYF. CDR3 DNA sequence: TGTGCCAGTAGTATACGGGGGGCTGGAGAGACCCAGTACTTC.

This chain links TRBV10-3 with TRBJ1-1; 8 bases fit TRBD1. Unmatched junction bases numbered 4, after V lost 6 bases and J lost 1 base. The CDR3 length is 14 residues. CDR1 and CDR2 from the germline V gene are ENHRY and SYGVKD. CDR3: CAISQDRGNTEAFF. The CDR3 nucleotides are TGTGCCATCAGCCAAGACAGGGGGAACACTGAAGCTTTCTTT.

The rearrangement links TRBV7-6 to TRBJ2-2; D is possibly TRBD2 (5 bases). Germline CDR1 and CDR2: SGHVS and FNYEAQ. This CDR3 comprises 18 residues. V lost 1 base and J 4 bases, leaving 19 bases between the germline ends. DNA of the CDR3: TGTGCCAGCAGCTTAGGGGCCTTCGTGGGAGATCTCACCGGGGAGCTGTTTTTT. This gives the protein CASSLGAFVGDLTGELFF.

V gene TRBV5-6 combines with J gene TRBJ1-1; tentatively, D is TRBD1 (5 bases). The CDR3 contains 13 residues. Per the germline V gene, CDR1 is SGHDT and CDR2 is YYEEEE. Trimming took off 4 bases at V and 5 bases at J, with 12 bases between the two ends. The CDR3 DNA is TGTGCCAGCAGCCGCGGCGGGGGGACTGAAGCTTTCTTT. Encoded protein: CASSRGGGTEAFF.

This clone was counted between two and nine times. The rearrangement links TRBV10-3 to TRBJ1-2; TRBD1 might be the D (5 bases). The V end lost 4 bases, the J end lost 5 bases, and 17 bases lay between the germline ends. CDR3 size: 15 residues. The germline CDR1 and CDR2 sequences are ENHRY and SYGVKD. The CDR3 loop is CAISGSSRGGYGYTF. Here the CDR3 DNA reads TGTGCCATCAGTGGGTCGTCAAGGGGTGGTTATGGCTACACCTTC.

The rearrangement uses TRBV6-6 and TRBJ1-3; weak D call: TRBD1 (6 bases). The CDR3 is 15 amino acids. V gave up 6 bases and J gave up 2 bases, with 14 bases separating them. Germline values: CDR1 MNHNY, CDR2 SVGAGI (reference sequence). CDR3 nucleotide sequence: TGTGCCAGCAGCCCGAGTCACAGGGCTGGAAACACCATATATTTT. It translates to CASSPSHRAGNTIYF.

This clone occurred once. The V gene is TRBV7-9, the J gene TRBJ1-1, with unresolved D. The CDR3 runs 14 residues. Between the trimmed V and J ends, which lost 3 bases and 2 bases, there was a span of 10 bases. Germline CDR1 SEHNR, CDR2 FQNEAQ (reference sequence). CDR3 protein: CASSLGSTNTEAFF. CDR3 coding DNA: TGTGCCAGCAGCTTGGGTAGCACCAACACTGAAGCTTTCTTT.

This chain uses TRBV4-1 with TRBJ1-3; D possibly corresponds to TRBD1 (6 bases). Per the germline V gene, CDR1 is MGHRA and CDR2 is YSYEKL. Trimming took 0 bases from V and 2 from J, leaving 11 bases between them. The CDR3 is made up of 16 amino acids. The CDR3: CASSQDGRGTGNTIYF. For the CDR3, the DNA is TGCGCCAGCAGCCAAGATGGAAGGGGGACTGGAAACACCATATATTTT.

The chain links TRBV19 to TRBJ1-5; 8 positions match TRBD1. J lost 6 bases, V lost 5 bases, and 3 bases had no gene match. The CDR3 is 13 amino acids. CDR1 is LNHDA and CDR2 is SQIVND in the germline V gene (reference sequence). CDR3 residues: CASSGQGGQPQHF. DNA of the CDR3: TGTGCCAGTAGTGGACAGGGCGGTCAGCCCCAGCATTTT.

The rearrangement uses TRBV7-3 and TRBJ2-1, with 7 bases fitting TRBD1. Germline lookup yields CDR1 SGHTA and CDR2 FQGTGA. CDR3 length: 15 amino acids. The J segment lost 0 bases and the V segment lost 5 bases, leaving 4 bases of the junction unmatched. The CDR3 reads CASSPRQGSYNEQFF. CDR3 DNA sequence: TGTGCCAGCAGCCCAAGACAGGGCTCCTACAATGAGCAGTTCTTC.

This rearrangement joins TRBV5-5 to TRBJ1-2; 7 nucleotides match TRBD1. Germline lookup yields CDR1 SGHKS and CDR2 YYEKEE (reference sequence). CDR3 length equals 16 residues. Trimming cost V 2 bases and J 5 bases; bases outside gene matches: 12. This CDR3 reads CASSFAGGTAIYGYTF. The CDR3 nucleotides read TGTGCCAGCAGCTTCGCAGGAGGGACAGCAATTTATGGCTACACCTTC.

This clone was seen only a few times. Written as DNA, the CDR3 is TGTGCCAGCTCATCCACAGGGGACACTGAAGCTTTCTTT. Its protein product is CASSSTGDTEAFF. V and J are TRBV18 and TRBJ1-1, with TRBD1 matching over 7 bases. The CDR3 extends over 13 amino acids. CDR1 is KGHSH and CDR2 is LQKENI in the germline V gene. V gave up 5 bases and J gave up 3 bases; unmatched junction bases: 3.

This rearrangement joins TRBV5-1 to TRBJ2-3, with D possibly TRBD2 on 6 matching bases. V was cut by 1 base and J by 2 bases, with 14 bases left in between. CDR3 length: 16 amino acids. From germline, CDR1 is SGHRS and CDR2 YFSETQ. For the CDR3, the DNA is TGCGCCAGCAGCTTGTTAGGAACGGGAGTCACAGATACGCAGTATTTT. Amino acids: CASSLLGTGVTDTQYF.

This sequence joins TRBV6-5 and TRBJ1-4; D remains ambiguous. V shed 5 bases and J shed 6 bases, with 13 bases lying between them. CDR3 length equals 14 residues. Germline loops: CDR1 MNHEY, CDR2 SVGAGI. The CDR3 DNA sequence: TGTGCCAGCAGTCAACTAGAGGGCCATGAAAAACTGTTTTTT. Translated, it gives CASSQLEGHEKLFF.